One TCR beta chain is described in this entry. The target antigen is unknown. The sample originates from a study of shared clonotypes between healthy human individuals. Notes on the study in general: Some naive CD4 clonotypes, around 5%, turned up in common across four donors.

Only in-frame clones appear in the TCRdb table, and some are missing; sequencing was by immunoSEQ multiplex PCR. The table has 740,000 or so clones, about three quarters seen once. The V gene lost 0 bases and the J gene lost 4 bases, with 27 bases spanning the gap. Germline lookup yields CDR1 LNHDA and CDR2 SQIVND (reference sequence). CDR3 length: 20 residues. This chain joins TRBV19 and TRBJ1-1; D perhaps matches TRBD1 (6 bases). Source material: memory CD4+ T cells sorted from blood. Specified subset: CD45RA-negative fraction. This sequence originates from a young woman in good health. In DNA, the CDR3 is TGTGCCAGTAGTATAGATGGGGCGTCGGCAGGGGTCGTGATCAGCACTGAAGCTTTCTTT. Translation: CASSIDGASAGVVISTEAFF.